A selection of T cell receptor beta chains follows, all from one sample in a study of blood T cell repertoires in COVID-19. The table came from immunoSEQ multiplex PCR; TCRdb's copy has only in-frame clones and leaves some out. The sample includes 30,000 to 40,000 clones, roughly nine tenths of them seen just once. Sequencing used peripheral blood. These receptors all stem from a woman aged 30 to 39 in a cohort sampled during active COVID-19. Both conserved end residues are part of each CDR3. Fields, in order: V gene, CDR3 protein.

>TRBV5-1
CASSLWDTVYEQYF
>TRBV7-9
CASSLGVGDGQPQHF
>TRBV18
CASSPGLAGRTGELFF
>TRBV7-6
CASSPTYGRVYSNQPQHF
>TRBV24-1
CATSAGRGEQFF
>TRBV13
CASSLVSHTEAFF
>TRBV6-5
CASLQNTNYGYTF
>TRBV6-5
CASRRGGGLGDGYTF
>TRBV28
CASVRQGRNEQYF
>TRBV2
CASRDRLAGYEQYF
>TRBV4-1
CASSQLQGGSYNEQFF
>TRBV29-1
CSVEDSQGHLYGYTF
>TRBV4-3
CASSQDAGLYEQYF
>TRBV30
CAWSDRGNSPLHF
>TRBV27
CASSSGQRNQPQHF
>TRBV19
CASSIGQGSFPGELFF
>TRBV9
CASSQTGATNEKLFF